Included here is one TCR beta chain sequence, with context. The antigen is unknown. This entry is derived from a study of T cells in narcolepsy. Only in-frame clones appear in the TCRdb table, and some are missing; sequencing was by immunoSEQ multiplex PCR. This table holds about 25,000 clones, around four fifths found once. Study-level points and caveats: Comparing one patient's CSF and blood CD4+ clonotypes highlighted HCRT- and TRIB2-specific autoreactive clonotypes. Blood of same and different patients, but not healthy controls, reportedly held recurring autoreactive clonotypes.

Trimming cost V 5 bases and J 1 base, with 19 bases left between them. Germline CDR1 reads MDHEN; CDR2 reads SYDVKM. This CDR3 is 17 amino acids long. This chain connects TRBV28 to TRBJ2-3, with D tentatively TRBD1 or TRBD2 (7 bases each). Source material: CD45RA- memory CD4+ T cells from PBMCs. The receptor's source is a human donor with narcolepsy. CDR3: CASSTQGGGRGTDTQYF. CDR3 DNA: TGTGCCAGCAGTACCCAGGGGGGCGGGAGAGGCACAGATACGCAGTATTTT.